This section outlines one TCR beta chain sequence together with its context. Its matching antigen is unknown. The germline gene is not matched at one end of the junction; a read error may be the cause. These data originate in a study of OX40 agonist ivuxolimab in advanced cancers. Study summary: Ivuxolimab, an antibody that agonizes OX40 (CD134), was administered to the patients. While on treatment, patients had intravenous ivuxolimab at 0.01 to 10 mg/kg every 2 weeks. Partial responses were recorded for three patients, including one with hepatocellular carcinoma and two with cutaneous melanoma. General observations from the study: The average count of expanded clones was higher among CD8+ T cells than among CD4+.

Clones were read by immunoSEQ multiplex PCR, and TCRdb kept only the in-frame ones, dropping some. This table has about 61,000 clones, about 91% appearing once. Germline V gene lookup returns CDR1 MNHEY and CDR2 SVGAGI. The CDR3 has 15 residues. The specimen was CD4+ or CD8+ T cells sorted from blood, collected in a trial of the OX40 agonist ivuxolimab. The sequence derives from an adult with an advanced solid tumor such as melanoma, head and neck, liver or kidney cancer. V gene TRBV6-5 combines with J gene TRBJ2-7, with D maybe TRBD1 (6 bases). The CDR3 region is CAGSTDSTSSYEQYF. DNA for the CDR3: TGTGCCGGCAGCACGGACAGTACGAGCTCCTACGAGCAGTACTTC.